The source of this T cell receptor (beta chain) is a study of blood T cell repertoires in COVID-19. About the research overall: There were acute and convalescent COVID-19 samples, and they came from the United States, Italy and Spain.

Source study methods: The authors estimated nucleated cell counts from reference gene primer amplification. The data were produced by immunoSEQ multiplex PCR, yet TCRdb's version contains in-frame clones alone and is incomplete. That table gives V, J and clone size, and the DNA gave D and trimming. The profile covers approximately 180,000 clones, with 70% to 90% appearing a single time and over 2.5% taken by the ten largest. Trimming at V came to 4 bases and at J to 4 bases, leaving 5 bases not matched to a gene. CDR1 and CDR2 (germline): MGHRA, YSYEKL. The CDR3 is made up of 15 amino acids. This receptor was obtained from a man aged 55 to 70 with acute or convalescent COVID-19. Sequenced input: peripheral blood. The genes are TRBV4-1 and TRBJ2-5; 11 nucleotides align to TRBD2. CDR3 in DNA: TGCGCCAGCAGCCTCGGGACTAGCGGACCAGAGACCCAGTACTTC. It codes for CASSLGTSGPETQYF.